What follows are 5 T cell receptor beta chains derived from one specimen sequenced in a study of blood T cell repertoires in COVID-19. This table comes from immunoSEQ multiplex PCR, and its TCRdb copy is limited to in-frame clones, with some not included. Of fewer than 150,000 clones listed, roughly four fifths were seen once; the top ten hold about 18%. The sequenced sample was PBMCs or T cells enriched from blood (not recorded which). The receptors originated from a young man who had recovered from COVID-19.

This clone was recorded a few times. V is TRBV5-4 and J is TRBJ2-7, with a tentative D call TRBD2 (5 bases). Per germline, CDR1 SGHNT and CDR2 YYREEE (reference sequence). V shed 2 bases and J shed 6 bases, with 12 bases lying between them. The CDR3 is 13 residues long. DNA for the CDR3: TGTGCCAGCAGCTTAAACCGGCTAGCCGAGCAGTACGTC. Translating it yields CASSLNRLAEQYV.

The J gene is TRBJ1-4, the V gene TRBV30; 11 nucleotides line up with TRBD1. Germline CDR1 reads GTSNPN; CDR2 reads SVGIG (reference sequence). J lost 6 bases, V lost 2 bases, and 5 bases had no gene match. This CDR3 comprises 15 residues. The CDR3 is CAWSPRTGGHEKLFF. The CDR3 DNA reads TGTGCCTGGAGTCCTCGGACAGGGGGCCATGAAAAACTGTTTTTT.

The J gene is TRBJ2-7, the V gene TRBV11-3; D is perhaps TRBD2 (5 bases). The CDR3 sequence is 13 residues long. Germline V gene data show CDR1 as SGHNT and CDR2 as YENEEA. V dropped 4 bases and J dropped 5 bases, with 12 bases sitting between them. CDR3 DNA sequence: TGTGCCAGCAGCTCCGGGGAAGGGCACGAGCAGTACTTC. It encodes CASSSGEGHEQYF.

The chain recombines TRBV11-1 with TRBJ1-1, with 10 bases aligning to TRBD1. This CDR3 is built from 15 residues. Germline CDR1 is SGHAT and CDR2 is FQDESV (reference sequence). J gave up 6 bases and V 5 bases, and 9 bases lay outside the gene matches. CDR3 DNA: TGTGCCAGCAGCCCCCGACAGGGGGCGCTTGCTGAAGCTTTCTTT. It is translated as CASSPRQGALAEAFF.

The V and J genes are TRBV7-9 and TRBJ1-1; D uncertain. CDR1 SEHNR and CDR2 FQNEAQ come from the germline V gene (reference sequence). Trimming pared 1 base from V and 7 bases from J, leaving 10 bases between. The CDR3 is 13 amino acids. The CDR3 sequence: CASSLDIQVEAFF. CDR3 DNA sequence: TGTGCCAGCAGCTTAGACATCCAGGTTGAAGCTTTCTTT.